The next 3 T cell receptor beta chains were all read from a single sample in a study of cytomegalovirus exposure and HLA in healthy donors (dated by TCRdb to the late 2010s). Libraries were prepared through the immunoSEQ multiplex PCR assay. For the multiplex PCR, a mixture combining 60 forward primers for TCR Vbeta segments and 13 reverse primers for TCR Jbeta segments was used. The table comes from immuneACCESS by way of TCRdb, which keeps in-frame sequences with V and J called. Part of the clones is missing from these tables; in studies checked, under half for an unresolved V gene and the rest for unknown reasons. The sample table lists around 90,000 clones, 79% of them with a count of one. Around 2.5% of the sample is held by the ten biggest clonotypes. Material for sequencing was PBMCs. The receptors here all came from a man aged 25 to 40 in good health and CMV-seronegative.

The CDR3 sequence is CASSLGQGRRGYTF. The CDR3 DNA reads TGTGCCAGCAGCTTAGGTCAGGGTCGTCGTGGCTACACCTTC. The chain carries TRBV7-8 and TRBJ1-2, with D tentatively TRBD1 (5 bases). There are 14 residues in the CDR3. V lost 1 base and J 7 bases, leaving 13 bases between the germline ends. Germline V gives CDR1 SGHVS, CDR2 FQNEAQ.

This clone was detected a few times. This chain joins TRBV23-1 and TRBJ2-7; D not resolved. TRBV23-1 is labeled an ORF, and its function is uncertain. V was cut by 0 bases and J by 0 bases, with 18 bases left in between. There are 18 residues in the CDR3. The CDR3 DNA is TGCGCCAGCAGTCAATCAGGCGGAAAACCGAAAAGCTCCTACGAGCAGTACTTC. This codes for CASSQSGGKPKSSYEQYF.

V usage is TRBV10-2 and J usage is TRBJ2-1; 7 bases match TRBD1. V was pared by 2 bases and J by 2 bases, with 6 bases of the junction left unmatched. The V gene's germline CDR1 is WSHSY and CDR2 SAAADI. The CDR3 consists of 16 residues. The CDR3 DNA reads TGCGCCAGCAGTGAGCTAGGGACAGAGCCCTACAATGAGCAGTTCTTC. It is translated as CASSELGTEPYNEQFF.